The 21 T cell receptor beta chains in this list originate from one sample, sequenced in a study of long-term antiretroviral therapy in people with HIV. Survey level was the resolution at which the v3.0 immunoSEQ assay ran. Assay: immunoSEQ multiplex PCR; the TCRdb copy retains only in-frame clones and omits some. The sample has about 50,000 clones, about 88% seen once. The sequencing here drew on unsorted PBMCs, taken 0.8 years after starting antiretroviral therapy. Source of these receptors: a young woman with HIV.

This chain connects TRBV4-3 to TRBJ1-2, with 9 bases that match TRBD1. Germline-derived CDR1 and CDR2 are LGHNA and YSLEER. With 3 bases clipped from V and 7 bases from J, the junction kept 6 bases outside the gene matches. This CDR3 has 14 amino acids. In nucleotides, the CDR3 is TGCGCCAGCAGCCAGGACAGGGGCAAGATTGGCTACACCTTC. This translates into CASSQDRGKIGYTF.

The CDR3 region is CASSQVTVNQPQHF. For the CDR3, the DNA is TGCGCCAGCAGCCAAGTAACAGTGAATCAGCCCCAGCATTTT. This chain connects TRBV4-3 to TRBJ1-5; D remains unclear. Germline V gene sequence: CDR1 LGHNA, CDR2 YSLEER. CDR3 length: 14 amino acids. The V and J ends lost 1 base and 4 bases respectively, with 8 bases between them.

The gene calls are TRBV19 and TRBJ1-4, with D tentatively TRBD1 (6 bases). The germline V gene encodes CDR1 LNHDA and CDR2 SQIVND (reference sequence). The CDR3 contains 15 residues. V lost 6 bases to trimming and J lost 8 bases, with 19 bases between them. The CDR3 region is CASSKNQGRAEKLFF. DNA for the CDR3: TGTGCCAGTAGCAAGAACCAGGGGAGGGCCGAAAAACTGTTTTTT.

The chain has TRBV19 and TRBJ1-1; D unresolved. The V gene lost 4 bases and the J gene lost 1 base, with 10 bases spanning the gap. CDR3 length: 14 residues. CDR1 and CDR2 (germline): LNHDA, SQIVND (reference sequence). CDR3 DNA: TGTGCCAGTAGTACCTTTGTACAGAACACTGAAGCTTTCTTT. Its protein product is CASSTFVQNTEAFF.

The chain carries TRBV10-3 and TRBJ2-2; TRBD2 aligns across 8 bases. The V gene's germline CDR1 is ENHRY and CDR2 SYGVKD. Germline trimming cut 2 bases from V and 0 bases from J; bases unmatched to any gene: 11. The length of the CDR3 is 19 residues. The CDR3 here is CAISEPSEREKTNTGELFF. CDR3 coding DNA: TGTGCCATCAGTGAGCCTTCGGAGCGGGAGAAAACGAACACCGGGGAGCTGTTTTTT.

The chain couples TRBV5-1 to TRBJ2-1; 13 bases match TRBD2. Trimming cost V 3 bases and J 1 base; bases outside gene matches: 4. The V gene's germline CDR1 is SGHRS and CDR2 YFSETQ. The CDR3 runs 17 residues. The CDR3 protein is CASSSGTSGASYNEQFF. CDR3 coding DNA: TGCGCCAGCAGCTCCGGGACTAGCGGGGCTTCCTACAATGAGCAGTTCTTC.

CDR3 DNA: TGTGCCAGCAGTCTTAGCCCGAGCGGGAGGGCCTCCTACGAGCAGTACTTC. This sequence encodes CASSLSPSGRASYEQYF. The V gene is TRBV9, the J gene TRBJ2-7; 10 bases line up with TRBD2. Germline CDR1 reads SGDLS; CDR2 reads YYNGEE. Trimming took 5 bases from V and 0 from J; bases not matched to a gene: 11. The CDR3 sequence is 17 residues long.

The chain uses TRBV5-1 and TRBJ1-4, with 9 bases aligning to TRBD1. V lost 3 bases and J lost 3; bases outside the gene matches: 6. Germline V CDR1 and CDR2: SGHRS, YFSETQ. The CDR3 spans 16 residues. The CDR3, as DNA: TGCGCCAGCAGCTCGTTGACAGGGGGAGCTAATGAAAAACTGTTTTTT. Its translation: CASSSLTGGANEKLFF.

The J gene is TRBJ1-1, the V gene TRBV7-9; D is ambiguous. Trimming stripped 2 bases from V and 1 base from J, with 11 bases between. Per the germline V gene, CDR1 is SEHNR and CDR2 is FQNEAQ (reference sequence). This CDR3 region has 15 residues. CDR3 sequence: CASSLNPDWNTEAFF. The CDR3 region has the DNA TGTGCCAGCAGCTTAAACCCAGATTGGAACACTGAAGCTTTCTTT.

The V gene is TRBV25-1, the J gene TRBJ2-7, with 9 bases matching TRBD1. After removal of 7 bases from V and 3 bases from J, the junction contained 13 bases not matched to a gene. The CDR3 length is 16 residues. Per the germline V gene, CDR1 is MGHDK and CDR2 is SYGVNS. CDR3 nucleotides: TGTGCCAGCAAGGGAAGAGGGACAGGGATACTCTACGAGCAGTACTTC. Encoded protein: CASKGRGTGILYEQYF.

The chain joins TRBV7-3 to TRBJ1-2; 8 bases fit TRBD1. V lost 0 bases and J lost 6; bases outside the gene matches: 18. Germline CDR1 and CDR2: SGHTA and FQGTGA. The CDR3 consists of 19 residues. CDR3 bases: TGTGCCAGCAGCTTAACGGGCGGACAGGGTCCCCCTCTGGGGAATGGCTACACCTTC. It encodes CASSLTGGQGPPLGNGYTF. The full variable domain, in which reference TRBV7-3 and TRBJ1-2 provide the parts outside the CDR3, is GAGVSQTPSNKVTEKGKYVELRCDPISGHTALYWYRQSLGQGPEFLIYFQGTGAADDSGLPNDRFFAVRPEGSVSTLKIQRTERGDSAVYLCASSLTGGQGPPLGNGYTFGSGTRLTVV.

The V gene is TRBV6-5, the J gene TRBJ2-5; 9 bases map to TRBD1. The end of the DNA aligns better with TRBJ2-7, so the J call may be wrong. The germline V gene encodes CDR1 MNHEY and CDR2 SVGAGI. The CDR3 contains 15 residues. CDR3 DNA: TGTGCCAGCAGTTATCTGGGACAGGGATCTCCCGAGCAGTACTTC. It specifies CASSYLGQGSPEQYF.

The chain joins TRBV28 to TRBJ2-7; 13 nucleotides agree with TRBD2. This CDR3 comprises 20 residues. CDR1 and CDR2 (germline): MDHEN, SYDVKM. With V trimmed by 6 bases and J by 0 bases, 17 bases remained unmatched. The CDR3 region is CASSISRTGLAGMSSYEQYF. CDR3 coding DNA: TGTGCCAGCAGCATATCCCGTACGGGACTAGCGGGAATGAGCTCCTACGAGCAGTACTTC.

The CDR3 DNA reads TGTGCCAGCAGTGGGAACCCGAGGGGGAGTAACACTGAAGCTTTCTTT. Its translation: CASSGNPRGSNTEAFF. V and J are TRBV2 and TRBJ1-1; possible D gene TRBD1, 6 bases. Trimming took off 4 bases at V and 2 bases at J, with 17 bases between the two ends. Germline CDR1 and CDR2: SNHLY and FYNNEI. This CDR3 contains 16 residues. The entire variable domain, with the rest obtained from reference TRBV2 and TRBJ1-1, is as follows: EPEVTQTPSHQVTQMGQEVILRCVPISNHLYFYWYRQILGQKVEFLVSFYNNEISEKSEIFDDQFSVERPDGSNFTLKIRSTKLEDSAMYFCASSGNPRGSNTEAFFGQGTRLTVV.

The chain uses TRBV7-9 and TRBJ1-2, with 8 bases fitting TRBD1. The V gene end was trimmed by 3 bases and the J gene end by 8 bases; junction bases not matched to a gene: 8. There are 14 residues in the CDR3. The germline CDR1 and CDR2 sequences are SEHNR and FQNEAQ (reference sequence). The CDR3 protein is CASSFEDRVGGYTF. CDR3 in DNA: TGTGCCAGCAGCTTCGAGGACAGGGTGGGAGGCTACACCTTC. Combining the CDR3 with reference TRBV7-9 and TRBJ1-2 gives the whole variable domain DTGVSQNPRHKITKRGQNVTFRCDPISEHNRLYWYRQTLGQGPEFLTYFQNEAQLEKSRLLSDRFSAERPKGSFSTLEIQRTEQGDSAMYLCASSFEDRVGGYTFGSGTRLTVV.

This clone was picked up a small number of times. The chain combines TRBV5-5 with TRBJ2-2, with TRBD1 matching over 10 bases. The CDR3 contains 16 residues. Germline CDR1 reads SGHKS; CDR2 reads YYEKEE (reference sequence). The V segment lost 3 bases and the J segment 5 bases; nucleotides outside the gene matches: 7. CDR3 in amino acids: CASSYTGQGGTGELFF. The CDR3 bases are TGTGCCAGCAGCTACACCGGACAGGGGGGAACCGGGGAGCTGTTTTTT.

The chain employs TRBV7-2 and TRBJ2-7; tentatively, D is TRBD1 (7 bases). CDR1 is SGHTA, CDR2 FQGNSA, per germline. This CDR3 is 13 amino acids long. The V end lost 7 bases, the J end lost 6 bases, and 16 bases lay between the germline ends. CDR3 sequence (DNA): TGTGCCAGCACTTCGGGGGCAGGGGGCGAGCAGTACTTC. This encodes CASTSGAGGEQYF.

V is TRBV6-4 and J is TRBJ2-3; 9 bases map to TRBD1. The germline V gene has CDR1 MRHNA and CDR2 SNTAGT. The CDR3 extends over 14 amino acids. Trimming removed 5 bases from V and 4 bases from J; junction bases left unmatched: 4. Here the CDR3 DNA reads TGTGCCAGCAGTCGGGACAGGGTAGCAGATACGCAGTATTTT. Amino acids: CASSRDRVADTQYF.

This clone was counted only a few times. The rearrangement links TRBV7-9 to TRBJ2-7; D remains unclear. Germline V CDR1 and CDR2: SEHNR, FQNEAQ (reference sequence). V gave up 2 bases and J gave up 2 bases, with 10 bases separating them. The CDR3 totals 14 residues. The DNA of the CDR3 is TGTGCCAGCAGCTTAAATACCGCCACCTACGAGCAGTACTTC. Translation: CASSLNTATYEQYF. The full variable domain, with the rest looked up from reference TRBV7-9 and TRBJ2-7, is DTGVSQNPRHKITKRGQNVTFRCDPISEHNRLYWYRQTLGQGPEFLTYFQNEAQLEKSRLLSDRFSAERPKGSFSTLEIQRTEQGDSAMYLCASSLNTATYEQYFGPGTRLTVT.

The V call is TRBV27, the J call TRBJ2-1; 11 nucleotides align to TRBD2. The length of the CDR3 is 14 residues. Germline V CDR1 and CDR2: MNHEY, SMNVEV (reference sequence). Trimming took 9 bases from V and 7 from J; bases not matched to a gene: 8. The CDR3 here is CASRTSGSKNEQFF. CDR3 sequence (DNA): TGTGCCAGTCGTACTAGCGGGAGCAAGAATGAGCAGTTCTTC.

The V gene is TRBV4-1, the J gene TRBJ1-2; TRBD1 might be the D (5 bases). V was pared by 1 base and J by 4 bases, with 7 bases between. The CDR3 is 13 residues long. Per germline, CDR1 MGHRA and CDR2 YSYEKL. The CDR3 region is CASSQGQIYGYTF. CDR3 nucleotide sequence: TGCGCCAGCAGCCAAGGACAGATCTATGGCTACACCTTC.